The 19 T cell receptor beta chains presented below share a single source sample, sequenced in a study of T cell repertoires in cytomegalovirus infection. These receptors' targets are unknown. TCRdb reanalysed the reads using MiXCR and keeps one entry per CDR3 protein. Of 650,000 to 850,000 distinct CDR3 sequences listed, almost 30% were seen once; the top ten hold about an eighth. The sample was cultured CD8+ T cells from PBMCs, taken from culture after CMV antigen stimulation. The receptor source for this set is a human donor in good health (CMV status not recorded). Some clones in this sample may be carry-over from other donors' samples.

The V gene is TRBV19, the J gene TRBJ1-4; TRBD1 aligns across 8 bases. V was pared by 7 bases and J by 4 bases, with 11 bases of the junction left unmatched. The CDR3 spans 16 residues. Germline V gives CDR1 LNHDA, CDR2 SQIVND (reference sequence). The chain's CDR3 is CASNAVRDRLNEKLFF. CDR3 bases: TGTGCCAGTAACGCCGTCCGGGACAGGCTTAATGAAAAACTGTTTTTT.

V gene TRBV23-1 combines with J gene TRBJ2-5; 9 nucleotides match TRBD2. TRBV23-1 belongs to the ORF category, with a function that is uncertain. The CDR3 has 14 amino acids. V gave up 4 bases and J gave up 3 bases; unmatched junction bases: 3. The CDR3 loop is CASSPSGVKETQYF. Written as DNA, the CDR3 is TGCGCCAGCAGTCCTAGCGGGGTTAAAGAGACCCAGTACTTC.

The gene calls are TRBV19 and TRBJ1-4; D is unclear. The germline CDR1 and CDR2 sequences are LNHDA and SQIVND (reference sequence). V was pared by 9 bases and J by 7 bases, with 18 bases between. This CDR3 has 14 amino acids. CDR3: CASSPEDGFEKLFF. In nucleotides, the CDR3 is TGTGCCAGCTCGCCCGAAGACGGTTTTGAAAAACTGTTTTTT.

This chain joins TRBV6-5 and TRBJ2-7; perhaps D is TRBD1 or TRBD2 (5 bases each). Germline V gene sequence: CDR1 MNHEY, CDR2 SVGAGI. The V end was cut by 6 bases, the J end by 0 bases, with 15 bases between. The CDR3 spans 15 residues. CDR3 nucleotide sequence: TGTGCCAGCAGCCCTCTTAACGGGGCCTCCTACGAGCAGTACGTC. Translated, it gives CASSPLNGASYEQYV.

This clonotype was seen more than once but under ten times. The genes are TRBV6-2 or TRBV6-3 and TRBJ1-1, with D uncertain. Trimming removed 2 bases at V and 4 bases at J, with 8 bases between. The CDR3 length is 13 residues. The V gene's germline CDR1 is MNHEY and CDR2 SVGEGT. The CDR3: CASSYVDGTEAFF. The CDR3 DNA follows: TGTGCCAGCAGTTACGTCGATGGCACTGAAGCTTTCTTT.

This clonotype has ten or more counts. The chain links TRBV7-2 to TRBJ1-5; unclear D gene. Trimming cost V 1 base and J 7 bases, with 8 bases left between them. The V gene's germline CDR1 is SGHTA and CDR2 FQGNSA. This CDR3 is 13 amino acids long. The CDR3 sequence: CASSLDYRQPQHF. CDR3 coding DNA: TGTGCCAGCAGCTTAGATTACAGACAGCCCCAGCATTTT.

This clonotype was observed at least ten times. This chain links TRBV7-2 with TRBJ1-2; a weak D match, TRBD1 (5 bases). V was clipped by 8 bases and J by 4 bases, with 20 bases between them. The CDR3 extends over 15 amino acids. Germline CDR1 SGHTA, CDR2 FQGNSA. DNA of the CDR3: TGTGCCAGCGGTGGGGGGAGGGAAGCCTTCTATGGCTACACCTTC. This encodes CASGGGREAFYGYTF.

This clonotype was detected only a few times. The rearrangement uses TRBV9 and TRBJ1-5; D not certain. CDR1 and CDR2 from the germline V gene are SGDLS and YYNGEE. This CDR3 is 14 amino acids long. Deletions cut 5 bases from V and 3 bases from J, with 12 bases between. For the CDR3, the DNA is TGTGCCAGCAGTTCCGGAGGGCCCAATCAGCCCCAGCATTTT. Its protein product is CASSSGGPNQPQHF. Full variable domain (outside the CDR3, taken from reference TRBV9 and TRBJ1-5): DSGVTQTPKHLITATGQRVTLRCSPRSGDLSVYWYQQSLDQGLQFLIQYYNGEERAKGNILERFSAQQFPDLHSELNLSSLELGDSALYFCASSSGGPNQPQHFGDGTRLSIL.

Turning to this clonotype: One end of the junction varies from germline; a read error may be responsible. This chain joins TRBV19 and TRBJ1-5, with no clear D. CDR3 size: 16 residues. Germline assignment: CDR1 LNHDA and CDR2 SQIVND (reference sequence). CDR3: CASRVAALAINQLQHF. For the CDR3, the DNA is TGTGCCAGTAGAGTGGCAGCTCTCGCCATTAATCAGCTCCAGCATTTT.

This chain joins TRBV9 and TRBJ2-1; unclear D gene. CDR3 length equals 14 residues. Between the trimmed V and J ends, which lost 0 bases and 6 bases, there was a span of 10 bases. From germline, CDR1 is SGDLS and CDR2 YYNGEE. CDR3: CASSVGKTANEQFF. CDR3 DNA sequence: TGTGCCAGCAGCGTAGGTAAGACCGCCAATGAGCAGTTCTTC.

This clonotype was detected only a few times. The chain combines TRBV29-1 with TRBJ2-7; D is ambiguous. Germline values: CDR1 SQVTM, CDR2 ANQGSEA. Between the trimmed V and J ends, which lost 4 bases and 3 bases, there was a span of 10 bases. The CDR3 covers 12 residues. The CDR3, as DNA: TGCAGCGTTGGGCACGGCGGCTACGAGCAGTACTTC. Translation: CSVGHGGYEQYF.

In this sample, this clonotype turned up many times. The J gene is TRBJ2-5, the V gene TRBV7-6, with D possibly matching TRBD2 (5 bases). V was pared by 2 bases and J by 2 bases, with 9 bases between. The length of the CDR3 is 14 residues. CDR1 is SGHVS and CDR2 is FNYEAQ in the germline V gene. The CDR3 nucleotides are TGTGCCAGCAGCTTAATATCGGGACAAGAGACCCAGTACTTC. As protein: CASSLISGQETQYF.

This clonotype occurred a few times. The V gene is TRBV14, the J gene TRBJ2-1, with 15 nucleotides matching TRBD2. Trimming removed 3 bases from V and 2 bases from J; junction bases left unmatched: 14. This CDR3 is 21 amino acids long. Germline CDR1 SGHDN, CDR2 FVKESK. CDR3 residues: CASSHPGTSGGLHWTYNEQFF. CDR3 coding DNA: TGTGCCAGCAGCCACCCCGGGACTAGCGGGGGGCTACACTGGACCTACAATGAGCAGTTCTTC. Filled out from reference TRBV14 and TRBJ2-1, the complete variable domain reads EAGVTQFPSHSVIEKGQTVTLRCDPISGHDNLYWYRRVMGKEIKFLLHFVKESKQDESGMPNNRFLAERTGGTYSTLKVQPAELEDSGVYFCASSHPGTSGGLHWTYNEQFFGPGTRLTVL.

The CDR3 region is CASSDPTTEAFF. The CDR3 bases are TGTGCCAGCAGTGACCCTACGACTGAAGCTTTCTTT. The rearrangement joins TRBV6-1 to TRBJ1-1; D ambiguous. Germline lookup yields CDR1 MNHNS and CDR2 SASEGT. This CDR3 region has 12 residues. Trimming took off 3 bases at V and 5 bases at J, with 7 bases between the two ends.

V is TRBV6-2 or TRBV6-3 and J is TRBJ2-3; the match to TRBD1 covers 9 bases. This CDR3 spans 16 amino acids. V dropped 0 bases and J dropped 4; count of bases not matched to a gene: 5. CDR1 is MNHEY, CDR2 SVGEGT, per germline. This chain's CDR3 is CASSYSRGQGPDTQYF. As DNA, the CDR3 is TGTGCCAGCAGTTACTCGCGGGGACAGGGACCAGATACGCAGTATTTT.

This rearrangement joins TRBV5-1 to TRBJ1-2, with D uncertain. Germline V CDR1 and CDR2: SGHRS, YFSETQ. With 4 bases removed from V and 6 bases from J, the gap between germline ends came to 19 bases. The CDR3 contains 15 residues. The CDR3 is CASSLGWATRDGYTF. CDR3 coding DNA: TGCGCCAGCAGCCTGGGGTGGGCAACAAGAGATGGCTACACCTTC.

This clonotype was counted between two and nine times. The chain has TRBV6-2 or TRBV6-3 and TRBJ2-7, with D perhaps matching TRBD2 (5 bases). The CDR3 has 13 residues. The V end was cut by 6 bases, the J end by 3 bases, with 12 bases between. Germline CDR1 reads MNHEY; CDR2 reads SVGEGT. The CDR3 is CASSKDSDYEQYF. CDR3 nucleotide sequence: TGTGCCAGCAGCAAGGACTCGGACTACGAGCAGTACTTC.

This clonotype was observed a single time. The CDR3 here is CASSLLSGTPTSYNEQFF. DNA of the CDR3: TGTGCCAGCTCACTCCTTAGCGGGACTCCGACCTCCTACAATGAGCAGTTCTTC. The rearrangement links TRBV18 to TRBJ2-1; 8 bases match TRBD2. The V gene's germline CDR1 is KGHSH and CDR2 LQKENI. V was clipped by 4 bases and J by 0 bases; unmatched bases: 11. This CDR3 comprises 18 residues.

The rearrangement joins TRBV12-3 or TRBV12-4 to TRBJ2-5; D is undetermined. Deletions cut 4 bases from V and 4 bases from J, with 13 bases between. CDR3 length: 14 residues. The CDR3 is CASSSPIPRETQYF. DNA for the CDR3: TGTGCCAGCAGTTCGCCGATACCACGAGAGACCCAGTACTTC.